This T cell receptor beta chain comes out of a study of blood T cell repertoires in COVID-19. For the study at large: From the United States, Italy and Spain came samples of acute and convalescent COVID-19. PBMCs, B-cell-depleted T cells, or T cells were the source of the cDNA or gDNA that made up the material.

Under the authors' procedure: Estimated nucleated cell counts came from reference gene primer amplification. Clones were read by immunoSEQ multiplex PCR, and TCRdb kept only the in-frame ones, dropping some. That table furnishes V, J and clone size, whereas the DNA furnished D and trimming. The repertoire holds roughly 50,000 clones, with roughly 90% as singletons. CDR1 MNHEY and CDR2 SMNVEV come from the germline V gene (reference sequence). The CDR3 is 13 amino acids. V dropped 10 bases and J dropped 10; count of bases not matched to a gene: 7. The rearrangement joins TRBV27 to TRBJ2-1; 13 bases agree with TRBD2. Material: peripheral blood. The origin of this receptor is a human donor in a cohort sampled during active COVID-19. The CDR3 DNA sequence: TGTGCCACCGGACTAGCGGGGGATCAGGAGCAGTTCTTC. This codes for CATGLAGDQEQFF.